A single sample is the source of the 13 T cell receptor beta chains below, sequenced in a study of shared clonotypes between healthy human individuals. Positive CCR7 selection of CD45RO-negative cells yielded the naive CD8 cells, and terminally differentiated effector memory CD45RA+ cells were excluded. Measured with immunoSEQ multiplex PCR; TCRdb has only the in-frame clones, and not every one. The table lists about 820,000 clones, about 92% of them singletons. Sequences were obtained from naive CD8+ T cells sorted from blood. The receptors shown here come from a man younger than 45 in good health.

The chain is built from TRBV5-1 and TRBJ1-4; possible D gene TRBD1, 6 bases. Trimming removed 4 bases from V and 2 bases from J, with 15 bases in between. Germline loops: CDR1 SGHRS, CDR2 YFSETQ. The CDR3 contains 16 residues. CDR3 protein: CASSLTGFSTNEKLFF. CDR3 DNA sequence: TGCGCCAGCAGCCTTACAGGGTTTTCGACTAATGAAAAACTGTTTTTT.

The chain has TRBV21-1 and TRBJ2-7. TRBV21-1 is tagged as a pseudogene. This CDR3 is built from 14 residues. The CDR3 bases are TGTGCCAGCAGCAAAGCTGGGCCTCCGCGGGAGCAGTACTTC. Encoded protein: CASSKAGPPREQYF.

The J gene is TRBJ2-7, the V gene TRBV11-2, with TRBD2 matching over 13 bases. CDR1 is SGHAT and CDR2 is FQNNGV in the germline V gene. V was clipped by 6 bases and J by 4 bases; unmatched bases: 3. The CDR3 is made up of 14 amino acids. CDR3 sequence: CASRLTSGRYEQYF. The CDR3 region has the DNA TGTGCCAGCAGGCTGACTAGCGGGAGGTACGAGCAGTACTTC.

This rearrangement joins TRBV7-6 to TRBJ1-2, with 7 nucleotides matching TRBD1. Germline V gene sequence: CDR1 SGHVS, CDR2 FNYEAQ. The CDR3 runs to 13 residues. The V gene end was trimmed by 8 bases and the J gene end by 4 bases; junction bases not matched to a gene: 7. Here the CDR3 DNA reads TGTGCCAGCGGTCCTGACAGGGCCTATGGCTACACCTTC. This translates into CASGPDRAYGYTF.

The chain employs TRBV7-9 and TRBJ2-7; D is uncertain. The CDR3 extends over 16 amino acids. Trimming stripped 3 bases from V and 3 bases from J, with 18 bases between. CDR1 and CDR2 (germline): SEHNR, FQNEAQ (reference sequence). The DNA of the CDR3 is TGTGCCAGCAGCTTGTACCCCAGGCCCCAATACTACGAGCAGTACTTC. It specifies CASSLYPRPQYYEQYF.

This chain links TRBV25-1 with TRBJ2-5; 12 nucleotides align to TRBD2. This CDR3 has 15 amino acids. CDR1 and CDR2 from the germline V gene are MGHDK and SYGVNS. J was trimmed by 4 bases and V by 7 bases; bases with no gene match: 7. The CDR3 spells CASTWTSGAGETQYF. In DNA, the CDR3 is TGTGCCAGCACCTGGACTAGCGGGGCGGGAGAGACCCAGTACTTC.

The chain uses TRBV19 and TRBJ2-2; D not resolved. Trimming shortened V by 1 base and J by 7 bases, and 10 bases separated the two germline ends. This CDR3 has 14 residues. From germline, CDR1 is LNHDA and CDR2 SQIVND (reference sequence). The CDR3 bases are TGTGCCAGTAGTATAGCACCCTCGGGCGGGGAGCTGTTTTTT. Protein sequence: CASSIAPSGGELFF.

The chain couples TRBV7-9 to TRBJ1-3, with D maybe TRBD1 (6 bases). Trimming took off 3 bases at V and 0 bases at J, with 12 bases between the two ends. The germline CDR1 and CDR2 sequences are SEHNR and FQNEAQ (reference sequence). There are 16 residues in the CDR3. The CDR3 spells CASSFVTGLSGNTIYF. The DNA for the CDR3 is TGTGCCAGCAGCTTCGTGACAGGCCTCTCTGGAAACACCATATATTTT.

In regard to this clone: Other DNA sequences in the sample encode the same CDR3. V and J are TRBV7-9 and TRBJ2-1; D unresolved. Germline V lookup: CDR1 SEHNR, CDR2 FQNEAQ (reference sequence). Trimming cost V 7 bases and J 3 bases, with 4 bases left between them. CDR3 length equals 11 residues. The CDR3 here is CASNSYNEQFF. CDR3 bases: TGTGCCAGCAACAGCTACAATGAGCAGTTCTTC.

The genes are TRBV7-9 and TRBJ2-7; a weak D match, TRBD1 (7 bases). Germline-derived CDR1 and CDR2 are SEHNR and FQNEAQ (reference sequence). The CDR3 sequence is 15 residues long. Deletions cut 4 bases from V and 3 bases from J, with 16 bases between. CDR3 protein: CASSSSGGIFYEQYF. For the CDR3, the DNA is TGTGCCAGCAGCTCCTCAGGGGGGATCTTCTACGAGCAGTACTTC.

CDR3 nucleotides: TGTGCCAGCCGGGCGTCAGACTATGGCTACACCTTC. This codes for CASRASDYGYTF. The rearrangement links TRBV6-5 to TRBJ1-2; D is uncertain. Trimming pared 8 bases from V and 3 bases from J, leaving 10 bases between. Germline V gene sequence: CDR1 MNHEY, CDR2 SVGAGI. This CDR3 region has 12 residues.

This clone was counted a single time. The V and J genes are TRBV27 and TRBJ2-1, with D tentatively TRBD1 (6 bases). CDR1 MNHEY and CDR2 SMNVEV come from the germline V gene (reference sequence). V gave up 6 bases and J gave up 8 bases, with 17 bases separating them. This CDR3 has 14 residues. The CDR3 loop reads CASSQGIRYYEQFF. The CDR3 DNA follows: TGTGCCAGCAGCCAGGGGATACGGTATTATGAGCAGTTCTTC.

Notes on this clone: Other nucleotide sequences from this sample produce the same CDR3. The chain joins TRBV29-1 to TRBJ2-1; the D is unclear. Trimming cost V 7 bases and J 4 bases, with 5 bases left between them. The germline gives CDR1 SQVTM, CDR2 ANQGSEA. The CDR3 length is 10 residues. CDR3 region: CSADYNEQFF. CDR3 nucleotides: TGCAGCGCCGATTACAATGAGCAGTTCTTC.